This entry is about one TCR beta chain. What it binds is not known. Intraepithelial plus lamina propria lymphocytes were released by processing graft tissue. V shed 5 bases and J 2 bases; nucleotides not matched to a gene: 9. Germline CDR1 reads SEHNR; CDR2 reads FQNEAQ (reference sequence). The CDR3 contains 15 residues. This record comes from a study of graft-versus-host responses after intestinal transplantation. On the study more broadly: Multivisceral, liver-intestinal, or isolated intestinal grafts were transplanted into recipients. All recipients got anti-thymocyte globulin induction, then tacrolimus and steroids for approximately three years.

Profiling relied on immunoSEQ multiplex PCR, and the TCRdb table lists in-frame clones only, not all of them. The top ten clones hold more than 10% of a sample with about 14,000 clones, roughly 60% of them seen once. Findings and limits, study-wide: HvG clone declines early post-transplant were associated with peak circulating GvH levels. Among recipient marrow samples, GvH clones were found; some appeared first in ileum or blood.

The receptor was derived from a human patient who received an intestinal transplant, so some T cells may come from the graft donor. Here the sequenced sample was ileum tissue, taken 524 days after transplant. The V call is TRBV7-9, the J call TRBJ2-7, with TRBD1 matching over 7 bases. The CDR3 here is CASSPPDRSTYEQYF. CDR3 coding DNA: TGTGCCAGCAGCCCCCCGGACAGGTCAACCTACGAGCAGTACTTC.